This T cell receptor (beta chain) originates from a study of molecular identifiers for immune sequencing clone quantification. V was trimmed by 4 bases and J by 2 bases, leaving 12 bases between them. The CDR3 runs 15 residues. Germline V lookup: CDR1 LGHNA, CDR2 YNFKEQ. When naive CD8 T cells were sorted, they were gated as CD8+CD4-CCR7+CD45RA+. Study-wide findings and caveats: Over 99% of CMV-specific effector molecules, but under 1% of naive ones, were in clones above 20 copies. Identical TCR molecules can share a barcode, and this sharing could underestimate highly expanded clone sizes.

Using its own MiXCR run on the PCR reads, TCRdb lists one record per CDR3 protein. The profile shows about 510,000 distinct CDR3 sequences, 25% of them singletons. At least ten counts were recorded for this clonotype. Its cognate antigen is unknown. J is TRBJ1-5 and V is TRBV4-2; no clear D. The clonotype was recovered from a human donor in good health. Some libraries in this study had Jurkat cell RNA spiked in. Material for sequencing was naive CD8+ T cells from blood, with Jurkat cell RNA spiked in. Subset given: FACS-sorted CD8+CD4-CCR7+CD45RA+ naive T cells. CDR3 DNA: TGTGCCAGCAGCCCAAACGACGGGGGCAATCAGCCCCAGCATTTT. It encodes CASSPNDGGNQPQHF.